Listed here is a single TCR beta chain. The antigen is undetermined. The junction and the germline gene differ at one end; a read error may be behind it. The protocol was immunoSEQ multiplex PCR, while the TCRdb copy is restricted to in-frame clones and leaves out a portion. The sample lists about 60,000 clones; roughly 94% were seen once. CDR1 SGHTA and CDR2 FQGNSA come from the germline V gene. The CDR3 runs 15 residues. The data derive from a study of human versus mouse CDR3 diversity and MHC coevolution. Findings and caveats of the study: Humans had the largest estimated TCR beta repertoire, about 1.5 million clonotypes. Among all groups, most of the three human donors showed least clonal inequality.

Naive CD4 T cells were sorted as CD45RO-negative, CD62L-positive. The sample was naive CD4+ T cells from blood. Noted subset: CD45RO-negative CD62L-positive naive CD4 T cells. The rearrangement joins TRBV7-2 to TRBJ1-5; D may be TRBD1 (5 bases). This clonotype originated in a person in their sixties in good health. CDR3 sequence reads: CASSLARDFNRPQHF. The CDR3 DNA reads TGTGCCAGCAGCTTGGCCAGGGATTTCAATCGGCCCCAGCATTTT.